The next 26 T cell receptor beta chains were all read from a single sample in a study of blood T cell repertoires in COVID-19. The method was immunoSEQ multiplex PCR; TCRdb's version includes in-frame clones alone and lacks a portion of them. In the table there are roughly 20,000 clones, approximately 91% of which are singletons. The sample taken for sequencing was peripheral blood. These TCRs come from a human donor in a cohort sampled during active COVID-19.

The J gene is TRBJ1-3, the V gene TRBV9; TRBD1 matches at 8 bases. The CDR3 totals 14 residues. The ends lost 6 bases at V and 1 base at J; junction bases unmatched: 3. CDR1 is SGDLS and CDR2 is YYNGEE in the germline V gene. CDR3 sequence reads: CASTRGQSGNTIYF. CDR3 coding DNA: TGTGCCAGCACCAGGGGGCAATCTGGAAACACCATATATTTT.

This chain connects TRBV7-6 to TRBJ2-2; 12 bases are a match to TRBD2. Trimming cost V 5 bases and J 1 base; bases outside gene matches: 11. Germline lookup yields CDR1 SGHVS and CDR2 FNYEAQ. The CDR3 contains 19 residues. As DNA, the CDR3 is TGTGCCAGCAGCCGACTAGCGGGGGACCCTGATAAGAACACCGGGGAGCTGTTTTTT. Encoded protein: CASSRLAGDPDKNTGELFF.

The chain has TRBV5-1 and TRBJ1-3; 8 positions agree with TRBD1. In germline, CDR1 is SGHRS, CDR2 YFSETQ. V lost 2 bases to trimming and J lost 2 bases; unmatched junction nucleotides: 6. The CDR3 runs to 16 residues. The CDR3 spells CASSLTGGVAGNTIYF. Here the CDR3 DNA reads TGCGCCAGCAGCTTAACAGGGGGTGTTGCTGGAAACACCATATATTTT.

The chain is built from TRBV5-1 and TRBJ1-1; tentatively, D is TRBD1 (6 bases). Between the trimmed V and J ends, which lost 2 bases and 1 base, there was a span of 9 bases. The CDR3 sequence is 14 residues long. Germline V gene lookup returns CDR1 SGHRS and CDR2 YFSETQ. The CDR3 sequence: CASSLTTGNTEAFF. The CDR3 DNA is TGCGCCAGCAGCTTAACGACAGGGAACACTGAAGCTTTCTTT.

This clone was found once. The V and J genes are TRBV6-5 and TRBJ1-5, with 7 nucleotides matching TRBD1. Germline CDR1 MNHEY, CDR2 SVGAGI. The CDR3 length is 15 residues. J was trimmed by 3 bases and V by 6 bases; bases with no gene match: 8. This chain's CDR3 is CASSPGGQLNQPQHF. The CDR3 coding sequence is TGTGCCAGCAGCCCCGGGGGACAGCTCAATCAGCCCCAGCATTTT.

The gene calls are TRBV9 and TRBJ1-1; D perhaps matches TRBD1 (5 bases). The V end was cut by 4 bases, the J end by 3 bases, with 16 bases between. Germline CDR1 reads SGDLS; CDR2 reads YYNGEE. This CDR3 region has 15 residues. The CDR3 sequence: CASSRRQRADTEAFF. The CDR3 nucleotides are TGTGCCAGCAGCAGACGACAGAGAGCCGACACTGAAGCTTTCTTT. Drawing the rest from reference TRBV9 and TRBJ1-1, the complete variable domain is DSGVTQTPKHLITATGQRVTLRCSPRSGDLSVYWYQQSLDQGLQFLIQYYNGEERAKGNILERFSAQQFPDLHSELNLSSLELGDSALYFCASSRRQRADTEAFFGQGTRLTVV.

This clone was seen just once. This chain uses TRBV3-1 (or the pseudogene TRBV3-2) with TRBJ2-3; TRBD2 is a possible D gene (6 bases). The CDR3 is 15 residues long. Trimming cost V 9 bases and J 6 bases, with 22 bases left between them. In germline, CDR1 is LGHDT, CDR2 YNNKEL (reference sequence). The CDR3 DNA reads as TGTGCCAGTAAAAATGCGGGATCCCCCAAGGATACGCAGTATTTT. This translates into CASKNAGSPKDTQYF.

In this sample, this clone turned up a few times. The rearrangement joins TRBV5-5 to TRBJ2-3; no clear D gene. Trimming removed 2 bases from V and 0 bases from J, with 7 bases in between. From germline, CDR1 is SGHKS and CDR2 YYEKEE (reference sequence). The CDR3 spans 14 residues. CDR3 residues: CASSLITSTDTQYF. CDR3 sequence (DNA): TGTGCCAGCAGCTTAATCACTAGCACAGATACGCAGTATTTT.

The chain has TRBV5-1 and TRBJ1-2, with 10 bases fitting TRBD1. V shed 0 bases, J shed 6 bases, and the junction held 5 bases outside the gene matches. The CDR3 spans 15 residues. Per the germline V gene, CDR1 is SGHRS and CDR2 is YFSETQ. The CDR3 DNA follows: TGCGCCAGCAGCTTGGCCGGGACAGGGGTCGATGGCTACACCTTC. Its protein is CASSLAGTGVDGYTF.

This clone came up a few times. This sequence joins TRBV30 and TRBJ1-1, with 7 bases fitting TRBD1. V lost 2 bases to trimming and J lost 7 bases; unmatched junction nucleotides: 7. CDR1 GTSNPN and CDR2 SVGIG come from the germline V gene (reference sequence). The CDR3 has 13 residues. CDR3 region: CAWSPRGQGEAFF. The CDR3 nucleotides are TGTGCCTGGAGTCCAAGGGGGCAAGGTGAAGCTTTCTTT.

This clone was counted once. The genes are TRBV3-1 (or the pseudogene TRBV3-2) and TRBJ2-1; D is undetermined. The CDR3 consists of 15 residues. The V gene's germline CDR1 is LGHDT and CDR2 YNNKEL (reference sequence). V lost 0 bases, J lost 6 bases, and 12 bases lay in between. The CDR3 region has the DNA TGTGCCAGCAGCCAAGAGACCGGGTTCGGCAATGAGCAGTTCTTC. Translating gives CASSQETGFGNEQFF.

The gene calls are TRBV5-4 and TRBJ2-7, with 9 bases aligning to TRBD2. V trimming: 0 bases; J trimming: 4 bases; junction bases outside the gene matches: 8. CDR1 is SGHNT and CDR2 is YYREEE in the germline V gene (reference sequence). This CDR3 region has 16 residues. The CDR3 loop reads CASSLVGSGSVYEQYF. In DNA, the CDR3 is TGTGCCAGCAGCTTGGTCGGTAGCGGGAGCGTTTACGAGCAGTACTTC.

This CDR3 is CASGLKAGNTEAFF. Here the CDR3 DNA reads TGTGCCAGCGGCCTCAAAGCAGGGAACACTGAAGCTTTCTTT. This chain joins TRBV7-8 and TRBJ1-1; no reliable D call. Germline V CDR1 and CDR2: SGHVS, FQNEAQ. Trimming removed 8 bases at V and 1 base at J, with 14 bases between. The CDR3 length is 14 residues.

Written as DNA, the CDR3 is TGTGCCAGCAGCTTAGGGCTAGCGGTGAACACCGGGGAGCTGTTTTTT. It encodes CASSLGLAVNTGELFF. This chain joins TRBV11-2 and TRBJ2-2; TRBD2 aligns across 7 bases. From germline, CDR1 is SGHAT and CDR2 FQNNGV. V gave up 1 base and J gave up 1 base; unmatched junction bases: 3. This CDR3 is built from 16 residues.

The rearrangement joins TRBV6-5 to TRBJ2-5, with 7 bases identical to TRBD1. The CDR3 has 14 residues. CDR1 and CDR2 (germline): MNHEY, SVGAGI. The J segment lost 5 bases and the V segment lost 6 bases, leaving 9 bases of the junction unmatched. DNA of the CDR3: TGTGCCAGCAGCCGGGACAGAGGGTGGGAGACCCAGTACTTC. Translation: CASSRDRGWETQYF.

The chain employs TRBV6-5 and TRBJ1-6; 7 positions agree with TRBD1. The V segment lost 4 bases and the J segment 7 bases; nucleotides outside the gene matches: 10. The length of the CDR3 is 16 residues. CDR1 and CDR2 (germline): MNHEY, SVGAGI. CDR3 loop: CASSSYLTGNNSPLHF. In DNA, the CDR3 is TGTGCCAGCAGTTCGTACCTGACAGGGAACAATTCACCCCTCCACTTT.

This rearrangement joins TRBV7-9 to TRBJ2-5, with 7 nucleotides matching TRBD1. V lost 3 bases and J lost 1; bases outside the gene matches: 11. The germline V gene has CDR1 SEHNR and CDR2 FQNEAQ (reference sequence). The CDR3 length is 17 residues. Here the CDR3 reads CASSFTARRTGQETQYF. In DNA, the CDR3 is TGTGCCAGCAGCTTCACCGCCCGTCGGACAGGCCAAGAGACCCAGTACTTC.

This clone is a singleton in its sample. The DNA for the CDR3 is TGTGCCAGCAGCTTAGCGGGGACAAATCCCCCACAGTACTTC. Translated: CASSLAGTNPPQYF. J is TRBJ2-4 and V is TRBV7-2, with D perhaps matching TRBD1 (6 bases). The length of the CDR3 is 14 residues. Trimming left V 0 bases short and J 13 bases short, with 16 bases between. Per the germline V gene, CDR1 is SGHTA and CDR2 is FQGNSA. Using reference TRBV7-2 and TRBJ2-4 for the parts outside the CDR3, the full variable domain is GAGVSQSPSNKVTEKGKDVELRCDPISGHTALYWYRQSLGQGLEFLIYFQGNSAPDKSGLPSDRFSAERTGGSVSTLTIQRTQQEDSAVYLCASSLAGTNPPQYFGAGTRLSVL.

This clone has more than one count but fewer than ten. V gene TRBV4-2 combines with J gene TRBJ2-1; the match to TRBD2 covers 10 bases. CDR1 and CDR2 from the germline V gene are LGHNA and YNFKEQ. J was trimmed by 3 bases and V by 1 base; bases with no gene match: 3. This CDR3 contains 16 residues. Here the CDR3 reads CASSQVPSGSYNEQFF. The CDR3 coding sequence is TGTGCCAGCAGCCAAGTCCCTAGCGGGAGCTACAATGAGCAGTTCTTC.

This clone appeared once. The rearrangement joins TRBV7-2 to TRBJ2-2; TRBD2 matches at 11 bases. J was trimmed by 2 bases and V by 5 bases; bases with no gene match: 4. The CDR3 runs 16 residues. CDR1 is SGHTA and CDR2 is FQGNSA in the germline V gene. This CDR3 is CASSTRLAGNTGELFF. For the CDR3, the DNA is TGTGCCAGCAGCACCCGACTAGCGGGAAACACCGGGGAGCTGTTTTTT.

The chain uses TRBV5-1 and TRBJ2-3; 7 bases align to TRBD1. This CDR3 has 13 amino acids. J gave up 5 bases and V 4 bases, and 4 bases lay outside the gene matches. Looked up from germline, CDR1 is SGHRS and CDR2 is YFSETQ. The CDR3 bases are TGCGCCAGCAGCCCGACAGGGAGAGATACGCAGTATTTT. Translation: CASSPTGRDTQYF. The whole variable domain, remainder taken from reference TRBV5-1 and TRBJ2-3, is KAGVTQTPRYLIKTRGQQVTLSCSPISGHRSVSWYQQTPGQGLQFLFEYFSETQRNKGNFPGRFSGRQFSNSRSEMNVSTLELGDSALYLCASSPTGRDTQYFGPGTRLTVL.

V and J are TRBV12-5 and TRBJ2-2, with D tentatively TRBD2 (5 bases). The CDR3 totals 14 residues. V was trimmed by 0 bases and J by 5 bases, leaving 7 bases between them. CDR1 LGHNT and CDR2 FRNRAP come from the germline V gene. The CDR3 spells CASGLVPGTGELFF. CDR3 sequence (DNA): TGTGCTAGTGGTTTGGTACCGGGAACCGGGGAGCTGTTTTTT.

The rearrangement uses TRBV30 and TRBJ1-6, with a tentative D call TRBD1 (6 bases). The CDR3 contains 15 residues. Germline CDR1 and CDR2: GTSNPN and SVGIG (reference sequence). V was clipped by 4 bases and J by 9 bases, with 19 bases between them. Written as DNA, the CDR3 is TGTGCCTGGAATCAGGGGAGGGGAATCCGTTCACCCCTCCACTTT. Translated, it gives CAWNQGRGIRSPLHF.

The chain links TRBV27 to TRBJ2-3; 9 nucleotides line up with TRBD1. This CDR3 is built from 14 residues. Germline V lookup: CDR1 MNHEY, CDR2 SMNVEV (reference sequence). The ends lost 1 base at V and 6 bases at J; junction bases unmatched: 2. For the CDR3, the DNA is TGTGCCAGCAGTTTATGGGACAGGGTGGATACGCAGTATTTT. It translates to CASSLWDRVDTQYF.

The chain recombines TRBV5-4 with TRBJ2-3, with 8 bases lining up with TRBD2. Germline V gene lookup returns CDR1 SGHNT and CDR2 YYREEE (reference sequence). V was clipped by 5 bases and J by 3 bases; unmatched bases: 8. This CDR3 contains 15 residues. DNA of the CDR3: TGTGCCAGCAGGTTCGGTCCGGGAGGGACAGATACGCAGTATTTT. Protein: CASRFGPGGTDTQYF.

This clone occurred a few times. The J gene is TRBJ2-3, the V gene TRBV5-6; D is unresolved. CDR3 size: 14 residues. The V end lost 0 bases, the J end lost 2 bases, and 7 bases lay between the germline ends. CDR1 and CDR2 (germline): SGHDT, YYEEEE. CDR3 coding DNA: TGTGCCAGCAGCTTGGAACAGCTCACAGATACGCAGTATTTT. Its translation: CASSLEQLTDTQYF.